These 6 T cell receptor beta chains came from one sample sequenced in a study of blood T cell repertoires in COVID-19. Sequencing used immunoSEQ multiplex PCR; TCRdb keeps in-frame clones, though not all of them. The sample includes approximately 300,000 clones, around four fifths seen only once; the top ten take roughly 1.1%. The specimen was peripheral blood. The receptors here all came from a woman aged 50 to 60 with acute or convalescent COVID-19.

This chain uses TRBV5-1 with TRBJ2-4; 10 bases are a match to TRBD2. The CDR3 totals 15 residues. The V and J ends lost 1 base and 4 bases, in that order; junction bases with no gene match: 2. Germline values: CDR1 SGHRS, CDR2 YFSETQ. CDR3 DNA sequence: TGCGCCAGCAGCTTGTCTAGCGGGGGAAAAAACATTCAGTACTTC. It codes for CASSLSSGGKNIQYF.

The CDR3 DNA sequence: TGTGCCACCAGTGATTTTCCCGTAGAGACCCAGTACTTC. The encoded protein is CATSDFPVETQYF. This sequence joins TRBV24-1 and TRBJ2-5; no reliable D call. Germline values: CDR1 KGHDR, CDR2 SFDVKD. Trimming removed 1 base at V and 4 bases at J, with 6 bases between. The CDR3 length is 13 residues.

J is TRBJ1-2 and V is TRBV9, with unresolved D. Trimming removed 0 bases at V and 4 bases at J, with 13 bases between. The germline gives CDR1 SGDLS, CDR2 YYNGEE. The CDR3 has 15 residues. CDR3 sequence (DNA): TGTGCCAGCAGCGTAGGTGGTGGGGAGGGCTATGGCTACACCTTC. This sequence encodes CASSVGGGEGYGYTF.

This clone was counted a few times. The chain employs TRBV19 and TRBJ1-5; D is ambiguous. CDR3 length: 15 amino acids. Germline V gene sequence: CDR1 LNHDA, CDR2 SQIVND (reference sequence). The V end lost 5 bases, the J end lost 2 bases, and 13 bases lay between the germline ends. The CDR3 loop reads CASSATPGGNQPQHF. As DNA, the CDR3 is TGTGCCAGTAGTGCAACCCCCGGGGGCAATCAGCCCCAGCATTTT.

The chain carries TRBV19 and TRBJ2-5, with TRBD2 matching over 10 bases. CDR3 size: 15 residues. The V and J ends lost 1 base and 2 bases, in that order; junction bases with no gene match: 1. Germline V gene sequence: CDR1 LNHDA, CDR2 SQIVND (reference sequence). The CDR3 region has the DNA TGTGCCAGTAGTATAGCGACTAGCGGGCAAGAGACCCAGTACTTC. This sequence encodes CASSIATSGQETQYF.

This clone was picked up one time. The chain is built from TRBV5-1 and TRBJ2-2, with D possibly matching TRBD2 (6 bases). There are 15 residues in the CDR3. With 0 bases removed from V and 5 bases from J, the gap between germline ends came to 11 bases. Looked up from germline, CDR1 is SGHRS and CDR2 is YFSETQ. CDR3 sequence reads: CASSLVGSRTGELFF. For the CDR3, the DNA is TGCGCCAGCAGCTTGGTCGGGAGTAGAACCGGGGAGCTGTTTTTT.